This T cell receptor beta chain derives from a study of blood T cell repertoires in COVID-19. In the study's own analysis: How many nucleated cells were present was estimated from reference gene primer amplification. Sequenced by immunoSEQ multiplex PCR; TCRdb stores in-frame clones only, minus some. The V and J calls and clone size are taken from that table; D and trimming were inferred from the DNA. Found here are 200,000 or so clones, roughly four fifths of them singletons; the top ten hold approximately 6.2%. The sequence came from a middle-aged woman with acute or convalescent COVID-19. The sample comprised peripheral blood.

This CDR3 reads CASSRLAGGNTDTQYF. The CDR3 coding sequence is TGTGCCAGCAGCAGATTAGCGGGAGGAAACACAGATACGCAGTATTTT. V usage is TRBV7-6 and J usage is TRBJ2-3; TRBD2 matches 10 bases. The CDR3 loop spans 16 amino acids. Trimming at V came to 5 bases and at J to 2 bases, leaving 7 bases not matched to a gene. Germline values: CDR1 SGHVS, CDR2 FNYEAQ. Combining the CDR3 with reference TRBV7-6 and TRBJ2-3 gives the whole variable domain GAGVSQSPRYKVTKRGQDVALRCDPISGHVSLYWYRQALGQGPEFLTYFNYEAQQDKSGLPNDRFSAERPEGSISTLTIQRTEQRDSAMYRCASSRLAGGNTDTQYFGPGTRLTVL.